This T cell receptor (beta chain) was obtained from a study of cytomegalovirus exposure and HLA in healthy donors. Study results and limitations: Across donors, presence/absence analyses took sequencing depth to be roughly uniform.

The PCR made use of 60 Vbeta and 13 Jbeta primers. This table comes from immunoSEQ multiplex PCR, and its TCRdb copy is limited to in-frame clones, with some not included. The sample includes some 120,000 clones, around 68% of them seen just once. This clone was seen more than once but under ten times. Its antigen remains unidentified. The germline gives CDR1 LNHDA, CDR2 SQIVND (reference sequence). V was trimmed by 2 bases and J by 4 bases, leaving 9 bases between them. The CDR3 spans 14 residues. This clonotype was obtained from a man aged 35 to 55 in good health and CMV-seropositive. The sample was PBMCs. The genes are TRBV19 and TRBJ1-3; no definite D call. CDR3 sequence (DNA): TGTGCCAGTAGTATACGCCCGACAGGAAACACCATATATTTT. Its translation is CASSIRPTGNTIYF.